The source of this T cell receptor (beta chain) is a study of blood T cells in healthy people across ages. Overall study results and limits: Significant beta diversity loss was already apparent by age about 42, declining roughly linearly.

Germline V gene sequence: CDR1 DFQATT, CDR2 SNEGSKA (reference sequence). The CDR3 runs to 15 residues. The second PCR ran about 6 to 12 cycles with a sample-barcoded 5' primer and J-beta primers. Each single sample gave us at least 3 million CDR3-containing paired-end reads. TCRdb reprocessed the 5' RACE reads with MiXCR, giving one entry per CDR3 protein. The sample includes some 1,000,000 distinct CDR3 sequences, less than 25% seen only once; the top ten take around 0.75%. This clonotype was picked up a small number of times. What it binds is not known. In addition, the sample was reused for a study of T cells of mothers and their children. According to that study: Nine systemically healthy Caucasian donors: three mothers, six children. The authors identified no persistent microchimeric T cell clones.

The sequencing sample was made of blood. This sequence originates from a girl aged 2 to 9 in good health. V gene TRBV20-1 combines with J gene TRBJ2-5; either TRBD1 or TRBD2 may supply D (5 bases each). TRBJ2-1 explains the end of the DNA better; the J call may be wrong. CDR3 sequence reads: CSARFWSGLYNEQFF. In nucleotides, the CDR3 is TGCAGTGCTAGATTCTGGTCGGGGCTTTACAATGAGCAGTTCTTC.